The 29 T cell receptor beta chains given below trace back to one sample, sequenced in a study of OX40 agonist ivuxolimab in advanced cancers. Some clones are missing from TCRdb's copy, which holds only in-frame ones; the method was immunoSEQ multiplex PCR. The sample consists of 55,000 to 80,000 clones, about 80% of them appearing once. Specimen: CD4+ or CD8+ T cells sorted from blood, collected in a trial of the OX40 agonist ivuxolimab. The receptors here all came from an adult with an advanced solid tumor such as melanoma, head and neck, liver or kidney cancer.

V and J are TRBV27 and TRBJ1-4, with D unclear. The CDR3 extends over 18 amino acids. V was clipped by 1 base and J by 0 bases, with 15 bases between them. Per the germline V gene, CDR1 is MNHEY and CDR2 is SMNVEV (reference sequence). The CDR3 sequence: CASSLYPSGVATNEKLFF. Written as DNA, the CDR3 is TGTGCCAGCAGTTTATATCCCTCGGGTGTCGCAACTAATGAAAAACTGTTTTTT.

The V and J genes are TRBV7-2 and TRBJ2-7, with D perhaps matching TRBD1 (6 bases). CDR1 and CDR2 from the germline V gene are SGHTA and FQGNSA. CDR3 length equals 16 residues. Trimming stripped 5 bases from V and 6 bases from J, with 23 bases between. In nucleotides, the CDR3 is TGTGCCAGCAGCGTCACTCTCAGTACGAGCAGGGGCGAGCAGTACTTC. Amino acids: CASSVTLSTSRGEQYF. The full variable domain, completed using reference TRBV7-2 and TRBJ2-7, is GAGVSQSPSNKVTEKGKDVELRCDPISGHTALYWYRQSLGQGLEFLIYFQGNSAPDKSGLPSDRFSAERTGGSVSTLTIQRTQQEDSAVYLCASSVTLSTSRGEQYFGPGTRLTVT.

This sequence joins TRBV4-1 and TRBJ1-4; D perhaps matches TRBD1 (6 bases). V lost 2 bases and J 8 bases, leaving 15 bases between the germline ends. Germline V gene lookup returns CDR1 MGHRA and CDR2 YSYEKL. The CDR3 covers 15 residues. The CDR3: CASSQPGALGEKLFF. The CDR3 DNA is TGCGCCAGCAGCCAACCGGGGGCGTTGGGCGAAAAACTGTTTTTT.

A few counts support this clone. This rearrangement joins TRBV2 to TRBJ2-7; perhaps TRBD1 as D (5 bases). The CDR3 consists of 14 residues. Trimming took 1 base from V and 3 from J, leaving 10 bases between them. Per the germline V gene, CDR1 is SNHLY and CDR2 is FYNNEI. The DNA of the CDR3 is TGTGCCAGCAGTGAAGGGGCAGGGCTCTACGAGCAGTACGTC. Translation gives CASSEGAGLYEQYV.

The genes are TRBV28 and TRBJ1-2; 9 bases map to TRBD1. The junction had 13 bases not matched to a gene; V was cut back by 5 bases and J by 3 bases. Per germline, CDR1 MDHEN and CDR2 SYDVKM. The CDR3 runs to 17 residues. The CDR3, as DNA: TGTGCCAGCAGTCAATCAACCGGGACAGGGACATACTATGGCTACACCTTC. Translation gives CASSQSTGTGTYYGYTF.

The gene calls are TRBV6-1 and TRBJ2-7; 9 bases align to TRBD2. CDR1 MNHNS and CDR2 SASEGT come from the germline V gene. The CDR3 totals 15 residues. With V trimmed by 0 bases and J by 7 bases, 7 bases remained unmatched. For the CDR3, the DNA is TGTGCCAGCAGTGAAGCAGGGACTAGCCTGTTAGAGCAGTACTTC. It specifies CASSEAGTSLLEQYF.

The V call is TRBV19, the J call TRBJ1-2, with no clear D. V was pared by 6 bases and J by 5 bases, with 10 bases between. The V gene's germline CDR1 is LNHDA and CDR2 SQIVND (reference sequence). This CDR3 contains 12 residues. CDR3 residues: CASRFGRYGYTF. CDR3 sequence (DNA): TGTGCCAGTAGATTTGGGCGGTATGGCTACACCTTC. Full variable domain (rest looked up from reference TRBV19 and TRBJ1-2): DGGITQSPKYLFRKEGQNVTLSCEQNLNHDAMYWYRQDPGQGLRLIYYSQIVNDFQKGDIAEGYSVSREKKESFPLTVTSAQKNPTAFYLCASRFGRYGYTFGSGTRLTVV.

The CDR3 DNA sequence: TGTGCCAGCAGAGCGACCGGGACAGGGATCGAGCAGTACTTC. Translating it yields CASRATGTGIEQYF. The J gene is TRBJ2-7, the V gene TRBV2; 9 bases agree with TRBD1. The CDR3 is made up of 14 amino acids. Germline-derived CDR1 and CDR2 are SNHLY and FYNNEI. Trimming took 6 bases from V and 6 from J; bases not matched to a gene: 9. Based on the CDR3 plus reference TRBV2 and TRBJ2-7, the full variable domain is EPEVTQTPSHQVTQMGQEVILRCVPISNHLYFYWYRQILGQKVEFLVSFYNNEISEKSEIFDDQFSVERPDGSNFTLKIRSTKLEDSAMYFCASRATGTGIEQYFGPGTRLTVT.

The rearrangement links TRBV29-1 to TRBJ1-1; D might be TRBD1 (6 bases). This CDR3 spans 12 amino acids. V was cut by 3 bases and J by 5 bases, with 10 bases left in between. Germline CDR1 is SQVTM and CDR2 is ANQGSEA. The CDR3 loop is CSVEPDRTEAFF. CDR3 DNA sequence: TGCAGCGTTGAGCCAGACAGGACTGAAGCTTTCTTT.

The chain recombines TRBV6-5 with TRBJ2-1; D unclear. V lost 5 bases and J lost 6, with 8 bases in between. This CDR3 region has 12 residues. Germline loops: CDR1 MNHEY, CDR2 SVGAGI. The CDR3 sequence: CASSHTRNEQFF. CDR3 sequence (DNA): TGTGCCAGCAGTCATACTCGCAATGAGCAGTTCTTC.

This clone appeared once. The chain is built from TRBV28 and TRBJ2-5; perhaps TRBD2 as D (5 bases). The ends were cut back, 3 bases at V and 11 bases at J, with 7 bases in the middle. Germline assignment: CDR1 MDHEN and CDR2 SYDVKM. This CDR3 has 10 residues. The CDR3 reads CASSFGDQYF. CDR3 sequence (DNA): TGTGCCAGCAGTTTCGGGGATCAGTACTTC.

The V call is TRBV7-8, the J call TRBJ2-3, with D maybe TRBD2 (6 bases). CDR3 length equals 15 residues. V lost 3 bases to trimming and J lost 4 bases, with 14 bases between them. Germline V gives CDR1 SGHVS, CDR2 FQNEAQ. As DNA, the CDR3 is TGTGCCAGCAGCTTGGAGGAGGGGCGCCCAGATACGCAGTATTTT. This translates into CASSLEEGRPDTQYF.

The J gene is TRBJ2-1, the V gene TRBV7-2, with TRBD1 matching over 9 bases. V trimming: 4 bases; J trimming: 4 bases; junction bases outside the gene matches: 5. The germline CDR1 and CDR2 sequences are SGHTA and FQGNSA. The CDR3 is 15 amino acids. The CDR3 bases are TGTGCCAGCAGCTGGGGACAGGGAGATTACAATGAGCAGTTCTTC. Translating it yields CASSWGQGDYNEQFF.

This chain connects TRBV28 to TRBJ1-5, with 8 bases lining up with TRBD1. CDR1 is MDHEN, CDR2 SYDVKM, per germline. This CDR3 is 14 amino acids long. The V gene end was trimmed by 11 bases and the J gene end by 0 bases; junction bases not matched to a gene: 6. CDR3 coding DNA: TGTGCCGGGGGACAGGACTATAGCAATCAGCCCCAGCATTTT. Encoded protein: CAGGQDYSNQPQHF.

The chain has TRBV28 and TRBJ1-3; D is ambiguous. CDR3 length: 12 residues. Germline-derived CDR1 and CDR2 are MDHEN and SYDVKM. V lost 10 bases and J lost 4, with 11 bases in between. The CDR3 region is CAIQTQGNTIYF. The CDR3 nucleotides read TGTGCCATCCAGACTCAGGGAAACACCATATATTTT. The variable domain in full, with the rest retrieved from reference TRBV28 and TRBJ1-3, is DVKVTQSSRYLVKRTGEKVFLECVQDMDHENMFWYRQDPGLGLRLIYFSYDVKMKEKGDIPEGYSVSREKKERFSLILESASTNQTSMYLCAIQTQGNTIYFGEGSWLTVV.

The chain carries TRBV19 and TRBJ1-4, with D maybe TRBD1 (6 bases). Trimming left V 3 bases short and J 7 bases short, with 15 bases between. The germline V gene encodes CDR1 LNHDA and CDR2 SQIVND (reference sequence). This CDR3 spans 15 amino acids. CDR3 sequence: CASSIGQLSGEKLFF. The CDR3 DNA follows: TGTGCCAGTAGTATTGGACAGCTTTCCGGTGAAAAACTGTTTTTT.

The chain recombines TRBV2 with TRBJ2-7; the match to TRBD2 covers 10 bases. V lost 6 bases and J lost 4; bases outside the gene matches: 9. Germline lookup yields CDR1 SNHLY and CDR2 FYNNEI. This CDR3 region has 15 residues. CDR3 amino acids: CASRSASGGGYEQYV. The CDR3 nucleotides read TGTGCCAGCAGAAGTGCTAGCGGGGGTGGGTACGAGCAGTACGTC.

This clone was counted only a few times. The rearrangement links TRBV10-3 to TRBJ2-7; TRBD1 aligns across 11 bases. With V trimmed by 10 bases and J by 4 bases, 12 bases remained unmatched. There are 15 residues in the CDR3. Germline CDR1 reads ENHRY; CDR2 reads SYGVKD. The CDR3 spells CATSLGDRGGYEQYF. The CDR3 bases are TGTGCCACCTCCCTTGGGGACAGGGGGGGTTACGAGCAGTACTTC.

In DNA, the CDR3 is TGTGCCACCAGCAGAGCAGGGGCTTTTAGTGAAGAGACCCAGTACTTC. Translated: CATSRAGAFSEETQYF. This sequence joins TRBV15 and TRBJ2-5; the D gene is possibly TRBD1 (6 bases). Germline CDR1 is LNHNV and CDR2 is YYDKDF (reference sequence). CDR3 size: 16 residues. The V and J ends lost 1 base and 3 bases respectively, with 15 bases between them.

In DNA, the CDR3 is TGTGCCAGTAGTATCTACAGGGTAGGACAGCCCCAGCATTTT. As protein: CASSIYRVGQPQHF. V usage is TRBV19 and J usage is TRBJ1-5; weak D call: TRBD1 (6 bases). V lost 3 bases, J lost 7 bases, and 13 bases lay in between. CDR1 is LNHDA and CDR2 is SQIVND in the germline V gene (reference sequence). This CDR3 comprises 14 residues.

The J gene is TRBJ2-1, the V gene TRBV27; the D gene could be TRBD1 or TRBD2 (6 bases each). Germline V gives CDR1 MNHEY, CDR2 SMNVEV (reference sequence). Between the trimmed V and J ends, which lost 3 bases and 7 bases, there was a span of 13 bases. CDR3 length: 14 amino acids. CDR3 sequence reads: CASSFGGGTNEQFF. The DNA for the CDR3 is TGTGCCAGCAGTTTCGGAGGGGGGACAAATGAGCAGTTCTTC.

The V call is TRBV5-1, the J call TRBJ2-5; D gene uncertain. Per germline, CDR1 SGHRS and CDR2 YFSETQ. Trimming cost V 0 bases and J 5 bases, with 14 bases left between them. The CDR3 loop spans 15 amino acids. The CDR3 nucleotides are TGCGCCAGCAGCTTGGTTAGGCCAAATGGGGAGACCCAGTACTTC. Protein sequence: CASSLVRPNGETQYF.

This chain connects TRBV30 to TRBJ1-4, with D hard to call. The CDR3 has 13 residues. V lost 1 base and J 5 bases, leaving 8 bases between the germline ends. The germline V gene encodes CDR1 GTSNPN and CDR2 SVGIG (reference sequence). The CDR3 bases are TGTGCCTGGAGTGGGACCGGGAATGAAAAACTGTTTTTT. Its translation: CAWSGTGNEKLFF.

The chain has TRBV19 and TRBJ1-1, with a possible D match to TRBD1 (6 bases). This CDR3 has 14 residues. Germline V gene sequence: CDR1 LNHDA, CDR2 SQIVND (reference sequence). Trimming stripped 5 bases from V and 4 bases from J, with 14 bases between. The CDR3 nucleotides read TGTGCCAGTAGTTCAGGGGTGACTACCACTGAAGCTTTCTTT. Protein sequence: CASSSGVTTTEAFF.

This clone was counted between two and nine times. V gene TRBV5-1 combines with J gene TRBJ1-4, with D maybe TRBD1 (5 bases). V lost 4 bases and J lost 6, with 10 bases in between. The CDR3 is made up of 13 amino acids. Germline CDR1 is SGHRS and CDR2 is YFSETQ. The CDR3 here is CASSGTGYEKLFF. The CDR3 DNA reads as TGCGCCAGCAGCGGAACAGGATATGAAAAACTGTTTTTT.

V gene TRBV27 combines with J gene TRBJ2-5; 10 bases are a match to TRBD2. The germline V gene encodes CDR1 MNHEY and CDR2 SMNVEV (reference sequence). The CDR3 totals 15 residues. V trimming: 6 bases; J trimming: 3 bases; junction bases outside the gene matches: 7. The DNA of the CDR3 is TGTGCCAGCAGGCAACTAGCGGGGAAGAAAGAGACCCAGTACTTC. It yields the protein CASRQLAGKKETQYF.

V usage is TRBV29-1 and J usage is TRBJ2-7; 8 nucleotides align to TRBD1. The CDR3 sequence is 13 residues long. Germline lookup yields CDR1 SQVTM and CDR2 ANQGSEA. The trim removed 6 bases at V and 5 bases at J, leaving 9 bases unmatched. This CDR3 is CSVTGTGSHEQYF. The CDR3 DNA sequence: TGCAGCGTCACCGGGACAGGTAGTCACGAGCAGTACTTC.

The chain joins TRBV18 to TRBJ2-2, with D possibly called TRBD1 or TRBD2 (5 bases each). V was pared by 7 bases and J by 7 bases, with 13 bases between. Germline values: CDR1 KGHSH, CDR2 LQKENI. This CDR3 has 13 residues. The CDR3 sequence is CASFSGPGGELFF. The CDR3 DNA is TGTGCCAGCTTTTCGGGGCCCGGCGGGGAGCTGTTTTTT.

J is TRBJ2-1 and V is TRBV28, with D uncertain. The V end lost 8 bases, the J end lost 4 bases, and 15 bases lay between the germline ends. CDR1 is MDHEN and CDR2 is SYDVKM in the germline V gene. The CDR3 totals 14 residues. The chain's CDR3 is CASSSMGLYNEQFF. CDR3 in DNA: TGTGCCAGCTCTTCGATGGGTCTTTACAATGAGCAGTTCTTC.